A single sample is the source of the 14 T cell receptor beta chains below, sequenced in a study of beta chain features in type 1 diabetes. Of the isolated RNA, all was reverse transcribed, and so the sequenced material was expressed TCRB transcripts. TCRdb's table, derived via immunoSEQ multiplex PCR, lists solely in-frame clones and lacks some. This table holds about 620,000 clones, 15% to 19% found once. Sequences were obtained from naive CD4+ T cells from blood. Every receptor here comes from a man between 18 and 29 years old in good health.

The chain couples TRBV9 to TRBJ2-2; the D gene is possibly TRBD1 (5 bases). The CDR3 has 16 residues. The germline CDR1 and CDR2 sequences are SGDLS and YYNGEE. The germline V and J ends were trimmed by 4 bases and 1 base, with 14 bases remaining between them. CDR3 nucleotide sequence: TGTGCCAGCAGCCCGAGTTCTGGACAGAACACCGGGGAGCTGTTTTTT. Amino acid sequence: CASSPSSGQNTGELFF.

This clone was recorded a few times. CDR3 sequence reads: CAISDWGQSTDTQYF. The CDR3 nucleotides are TGTGCCATCAGTGATTGGGGACAGAGCACAGATACGCAGTATTTT. V usage is TRBV10-3 and J usage is TRBJ2-3; 7 bases are a match to TRBD1. Germline-derived CDR1 and CDR2 are ENHRY and SYGVKD. The J segment lost 0 bases and the V segment lost 3 bases, leaving 3 bases of the junction unmatched. CDR3 size: 15 residues.

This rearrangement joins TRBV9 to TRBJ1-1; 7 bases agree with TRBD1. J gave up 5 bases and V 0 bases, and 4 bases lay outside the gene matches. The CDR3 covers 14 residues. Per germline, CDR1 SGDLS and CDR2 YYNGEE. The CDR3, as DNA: TGTGCCAGCAGCGTAGTGACAGGGAAGACTGAAGCTTTCTTT. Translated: CASSVVTGKTEAFF.

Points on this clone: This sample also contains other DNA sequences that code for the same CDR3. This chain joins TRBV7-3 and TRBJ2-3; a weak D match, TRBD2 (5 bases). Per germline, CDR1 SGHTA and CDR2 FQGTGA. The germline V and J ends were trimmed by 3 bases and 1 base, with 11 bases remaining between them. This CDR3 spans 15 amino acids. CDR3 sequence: CASSLGGSRTDTQYF. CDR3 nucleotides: TGTGCCAGCAGCTTGGGCGGGTCTCGCACAGATACGCAGTATTTT. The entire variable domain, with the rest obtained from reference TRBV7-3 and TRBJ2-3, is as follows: GAGVSQTPSNKVTEKGKYVELRCDPISGHTALYWYRQSLGQGPEFLIYFQGTGAADDSGLPNDRFFAVRPEGSVSTLKIQRTERGDSAVYLCASSLGGSRTDTQYFGPGTRLTVL.

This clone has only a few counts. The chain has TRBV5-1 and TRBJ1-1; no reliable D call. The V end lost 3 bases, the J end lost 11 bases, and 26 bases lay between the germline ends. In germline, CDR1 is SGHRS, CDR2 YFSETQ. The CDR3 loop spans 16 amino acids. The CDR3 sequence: CASSSGSLSMGMAAFF. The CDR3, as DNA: TGCGCCAGCAGCTCAGGCTCCTTGAGTATGGGCATGGCCGCTTTCTTT.

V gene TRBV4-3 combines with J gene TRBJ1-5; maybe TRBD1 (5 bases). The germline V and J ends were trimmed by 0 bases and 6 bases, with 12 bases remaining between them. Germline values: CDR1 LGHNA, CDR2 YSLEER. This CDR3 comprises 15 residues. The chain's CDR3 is CASSQDTGLGQPQHF. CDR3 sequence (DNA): TGCGCCAGCAGCCAAGATACGGGGCTGGGTCAGCCCCAGCATTTT.

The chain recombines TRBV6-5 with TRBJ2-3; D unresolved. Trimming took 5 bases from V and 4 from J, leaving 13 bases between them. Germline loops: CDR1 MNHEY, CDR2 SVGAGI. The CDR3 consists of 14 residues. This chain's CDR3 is CASSPSHTADTQYF. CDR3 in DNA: TGTGCCAGCAGTCCGTCCCACACGGCAGATACGCAGTATTTT.

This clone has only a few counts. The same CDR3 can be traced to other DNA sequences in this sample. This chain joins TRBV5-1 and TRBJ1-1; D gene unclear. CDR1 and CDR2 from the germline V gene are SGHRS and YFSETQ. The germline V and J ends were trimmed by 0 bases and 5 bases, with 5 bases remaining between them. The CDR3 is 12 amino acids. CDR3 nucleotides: TGCGCCAGCAGCTTGGAGGGTACTGAAGCTTTCTTT. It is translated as CASSLEGTEAFF.

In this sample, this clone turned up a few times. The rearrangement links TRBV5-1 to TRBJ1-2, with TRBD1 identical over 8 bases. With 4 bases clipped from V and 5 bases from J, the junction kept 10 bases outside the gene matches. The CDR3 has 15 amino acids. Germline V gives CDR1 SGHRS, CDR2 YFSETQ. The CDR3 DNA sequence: TGCGCCAGCAGCGCCGGAGGACAGGGCGATTATGGCTACACCTTC. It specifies CASSAGGQGDYGYTF.

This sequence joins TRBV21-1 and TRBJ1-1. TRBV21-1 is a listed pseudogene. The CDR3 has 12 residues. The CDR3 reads CASSSRHTEAFF. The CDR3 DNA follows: TGTGCCAGCAGCTCCCGTCACACTGAAGCTTTCTTT.

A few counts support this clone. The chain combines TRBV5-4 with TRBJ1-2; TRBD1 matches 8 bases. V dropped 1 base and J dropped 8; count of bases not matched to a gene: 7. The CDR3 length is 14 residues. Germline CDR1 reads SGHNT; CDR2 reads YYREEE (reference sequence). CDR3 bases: TGTGCCAGCAGCTTGAATGACAGGGGCGGGGGCTACACCTTC. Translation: CASSLNDRGGGYTF. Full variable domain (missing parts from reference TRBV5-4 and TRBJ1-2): ETGVTQSPTHLIKTRGQQVTLRCSSQSGHNTVSWYQQALGQGPQFIFQYYREEENGRGNFPPRFSGLQFPNYSSELNVNALELDDSALYLCASSLNDRGGGYTFGSGTRLTVV.

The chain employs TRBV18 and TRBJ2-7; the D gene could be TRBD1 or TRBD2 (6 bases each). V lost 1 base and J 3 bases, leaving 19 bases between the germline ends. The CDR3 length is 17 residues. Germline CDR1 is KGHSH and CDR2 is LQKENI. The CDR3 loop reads CASSPQGGLLTDYEQYF. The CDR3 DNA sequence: TGTGCCAGCTCACCACAGGGGGGCCTCCTCACAGACTACGAGCAGTACTTC.

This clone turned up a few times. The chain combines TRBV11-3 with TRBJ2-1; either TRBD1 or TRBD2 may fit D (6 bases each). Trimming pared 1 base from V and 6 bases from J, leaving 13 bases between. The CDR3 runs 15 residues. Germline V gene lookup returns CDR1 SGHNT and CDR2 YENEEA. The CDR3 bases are TGTGCCAGCAGCTTAGTAGGGGGGTCCGTCAATGAGCAGTTCTTC. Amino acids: CASSLVGGSVNEQFF.

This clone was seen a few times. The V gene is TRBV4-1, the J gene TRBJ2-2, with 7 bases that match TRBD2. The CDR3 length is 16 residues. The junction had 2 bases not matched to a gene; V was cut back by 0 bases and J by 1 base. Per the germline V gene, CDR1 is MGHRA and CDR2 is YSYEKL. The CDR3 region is CASSQDPSGNTGELFF. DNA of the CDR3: TGCGCCAGCAGCCAAGATCCTAGCGGGAACACCGGGGAGCTGTTTTTT.